This T cell receptor beta chain was sequenced in a study of identical twins. The length of the CDR3 is 13 residues. The V end lost 7 bases, the J end lost 4 bases, and 12 bases lay between the germline ends. TCRdb reprocessed the 5' RACE reads with MiXCR, giving one entry per CDR3 protein. The sample contains about 460,000 distinct CDR3 sequences, around 14% of which appear only once. A further study also used this sample, focusing on yellow fever vaccine responses in identical twins.

The chain employs TRBV12-3 or TRBV12-4 and TRBJ2-3, with D perhaps matching TRBD2 (5 bases). This TCR came from a woman in her late teens or twenties in good health. Sequenced material: CD4+ T cells sorted from blood. The CDR3 region is CASNVRGSDTQYF. CDR3 DNA: TGTGCCAGCAACGTTAGAGGGTCAGATACGCAGTATTTT.